A single sample gave rise to the 9 T cell receptor beta chains below, sequenced in a study of blood T cell repertoires in COVID-19. Generated by immunoSEQ multiplex PCR, the TCRdb table keeps only in-frame clones and is missing some. The sample consists of 150,000 to 200,000 clones, around four fifths of them appearing once. The sample was peripheral blood. The receptors here all came from a woman in her 70s with COVID-19, enrolled during active disease.

V usage is TRBV6-6 and J usage is TRBJ1-5; maybe TRBD1 (6 bases). V lost 3 bases to trimming and J lost 5 bases, with 11 bases between them. The CDR3 consists of 14 residues. The germline CDR1 and CDR2 sequences are MNHNY and SVGAGI (reference sequence). The chain's CDR3 is CASSYQGQDQPQHF. In DNA form, the CDR3 reads TGTGCCAGCAGTTATCAGGGGCAGGATCAGCCCCAGCATTTT.

Written as DNA, the CDR3 is TGTGCCAGCAGGGCCATGACAGATAACTATGGCTACACCTTC. It specifies CASRAMTDNYGYTF. V and J are TRBV2 and TRBJ1-2; possibly TRBD1 for D (5 bases). The CDR3 has 14 residues. CDR1 SNHLY and CDR2 FYNNEI come from the germline V gene. V was clipped by 6 bases and J by 1 base, with 12 bases between them.

This chain uses TRBV18 with TRBJ1-1; 8 positions match TRBD1. The CDR3 has 15 amino acids. With 2 bases clipped from V and 7 bases from J, the junction kept 9 bases outside the gene matches. Germline CDR1 reads KGHSH; CDR2 reads LQKENI. The CDR3, as DNA: TGTGCCAGCTCACCAGGGCAGGGGGCGCAAGGTGAAGCTTTCTTT. Its protein is CASSPGQGAQGEAFF.

This chain uses TRBV18 with TRBJ1-1; 7 positions match TRBD1. The CDR3 is made up of 14 amino acids. Germline values: CDR1 KGHSH, CDR2 LQKENI. The junction had 5 bases not matched to a gene; V was cut back by 6 bases and J by 1 base. CDR3 nucleotides: TGTGCCAGCTCCCAGGAGGGGGCGAACACTGAAGCTTTCTTT. Protein product: CASSQEGANTEAFF.

J is TRBJ1-1 and V is TRBV6-5; D gene unclear. Trimming shortened V by 5 bases and J by 5 bases, and 18 bases separated the two germline ends. Germline values: CDR1 MNHEY, CDR2 SVGAGI. CDR3 size: 15 residues. The CDR3 DNA follows: TGTGCCAGCAGTCAACTTCTGGGCCTGTGGACTGAAGCTTTCTTT. This sequence encodes CASSQLLGLWTEAFF.

V gene TRBV12-5 combines with J gene TRBJ2-1; D is perhaps TRBD1 (6 bases). The germline V and J ends were trimmed by 5 bases and 3 bases, with 17 bases remaining between them. The germline CDR1 and CDR2 sequences are LGHNT and FRNRAP. The CDR3 runs to 16 residues. The CDR3 protein is CASGPPPGESYNEQFF. CDR3 bases: TGTGCTAGTGGTCCCCCCCCAGGGGAGAGCTACAATGAGCAGTTCTTC.

This chain connects TRBV28 to TRBJ2-7; D is uncertain. Germline CDR1 and CDR2: MDHEN and SYDVKM. This CDR3 is built from 14 residues. Trimming removed 5 bases at V and 0 bases at J, with 11 bases between. This CDR3 is CASSKADPSYEQYF. CDR3 sequence (DNA): TGTGCCAGCAGTAAGGCGGATCCCTCCTACGAGCAGTACTTC.

This chain uses TRBV9 with TRBJ2-7; 10 bases fit TRBD2. The CDR3 has 14 residues. With 2 bases clipped from V and 3 bases from J, the junction kept 2 bases outside the gene matches. Germline V CDR1 and CDR2: SGDLS, YYNGEE. CDR3 DNA: TGTGCCAGCAGCGTCTCTAGCGGGAGCTACGAGCAGTACTTC. Protein product: CASSVSSGSYEQYF.

The chain recombines TRBV11-2 with TRBJ2-5, with 9 bases that match TRBD1. This CDR3 spans 14 amino acids. Germline V gene lookup returns CDR1 SGHAT and CDR2 FQNNGV. The ends lost 4 bases at V and 5 bases at J; junction bases unmatched: 5. The CDR3 region is CASSWDRAAETQYF. DNA for the CDR3: TGTGCCAGCAGCTGGGACAGGGCGGCGGAGACCCAGTACTTC.